These 26 T cell receptor beta chains share one sample of origin, sequenced in a study of siplizumab effects on memory and regulatory T cells. Only in-frame clones appear in the TCRdb table, and some are missing; sequencing was by immunoSEQ multiplex PCR. The top ten clones hold around 0.73% of a sample with about 100,000 clones, 92% of them seen once. The sample consisted of Tregs sorted from blood. Receptors originate from a human donor in good health.

The gene calls are TRBV10-3 and TRBJ2-7; 7 bases agree with TRBD2. After removal of 4 bases from V and 3 bases from J, the junction contained 3 bases not matched to a gene. The CDR3 spans 13 residues. Germline V gene data show CDR1 as ENHRY and CDR2 as SYGVKD. DNA for the CDR3: TGTGCCATCAGTGGGCCTAGCGGCTACGAGCAGTACTTC. Amino acids: CAISGPSGYEQYF.

The chain links TRBV18 to TRBJ1-5; D remains unclear. The CDR3 has 14 residues. V was cut by 2 bases and J by 5 bases, with 10 bases left in between. The V gene's germline CDR1 is KGHSH and CDR2 LQKENI. As DNA, the CDR3 is TGTGCCAGCTCACCAAACCCCTCGGATCAGCCCCAGCATTTT. Amino acid sequence: CASSPNPSDQPQHF.

Regarding this clone: Other DNA sequences of this sample code for an identical CDR3. Here the CDR3 reads CASSLLAGNNEQFF. CDR3 coding DNA: TGCGCCAGCAGCTTGCTAGCGGGAAACAATGAGCAGTTCTTC. V is TRBV5-1 and J is TRBJ2-1; 9 nucleotides match TRBD2. CDR1 and CDR2 from the germline V gene are SGHRS and YFSETQ. V shed 1 base, J shed 5 bases, and the junction held 1 base outside the gene matches. This CDR3 comprises 14 residues.

The rearrangement joins TRBV27 to TRBJ2-2; no clear D gene. CDR1 and CDR2 from the germline V gene are MNHEY and SMNVEV (reference sequence). V shed 6 bases and J shed 1 base, with 9 bases lying between them. The CDR3 is 14 amino acids. In DNA, the CDR3 is TGTGCCAGCAGGACAAGTGGGAACACCGGGGAGCTGTTTTTT. It is translated as CASRTSGNTGELFF.

The rearrangement joins TRBV27 to TRBJ1-5; D unresolved. V was cut by 3 bases and J by 1 base, with 7 bases left in between. The CDR3 has 14 amino acids. Per the germline V gene, CDR1 is MNHEY and CDR2 is SMNVEV (reference sequence). CDR3 in DNA: TGTGCCAGCAGTTTGGATAACAGCAATCAGCCCCAGCATTTT. It is translated as CASSLDNSNQPQHF.

This clone was recorded only once. The V and J genes are TRBV11-2 and TRBJ2-6; D may be TRBD2 (6 bases). Germline CDR1 reads SGHAT; CDR2 reads FQNNGV. Trimming removed 2 bases at V and 0 bases at J, with 17 bases between. CDR3 length: 19 residues. DNA for the CDR3: TGTGCCAGCAGCTTAATGTTGGCGGGATCCCTCTCTGGGGCCAACGTCCTGACTTTC. Amino acid sequence: CASSLMLAGSLSGANVLTF.

V and J are TRBV28 and TRBJ1-3; the D is unclear. Looked up from germline, CDR1 is MDHEN and CDR2 is SYDVKM. Trimming removed 5 bases from V and 0 bases from J, with 11 bases in between. CDR3 length: 15 residues. In DNA, the CDR3 is TGTGCCAGCAGTCTCCCCGGTTACTCTGGAAACACCATATATTTT. It codes for CASSLPGYSGNTIYF.

The rearrangement links TRBV27 to TRBJ2-5; 7 bases fit TRBD1. Unmatched junction bases numbered 1, after V lost 6 bases and J lost 3 bases. This CDR3 spans 12 amino acids. Germline V CDR1 and CDR2: MNHEY, SMNVEV (reference sequence). DNA for the CDR3: TGTGCCAGCAGCGGGACAGAAGAGACCCAGTACTTC. Protein: CASSGTEETQYF.

This clone was seen a handful of times. The rearrangement uses TRBV10-2 and TRBJ2-1, with 8 bases that match TRBD2. V was pared by 10 bases and J by 3 bases, with 8 bases of the junction left unmatched. The CDR3 sequence is 14 residues long. CDR1 is WSHSY, CDR2 SAAADI, per germline. The chain's CDR3 is CATRFAGGYNEQFF. CDR3 bases: TGCGCCACCCGGTTCGCGGGGGGCTACAATGAGCAGTTCTTC.

The chain carries TRBV10-3 and TRBJ2-1; 9 bases agree with TRBD1. Germline assignment: CDR1 ENHRY and CDR2 SYGVKD. This CDR3 region has 13 residues. The ends lost 10 bases at V and 10 bases at J; junction bases unmatched: 11. The CDR3 here is CATTGGSLREQFF. CDR3 bases: TGTGCCACAACAGGGGGCAGTCTTAGGGAGCAGTTCTTC.

V is TRBV6-1 and J is TRBJ1-5, with D possibly TRBD1 on 6 matching bases. The CDR3 is 15 residues long. Per germline, CDR1 MNHNS and CDR2 SASEGT. The V end lost 7 bases, the J end lost 6 bases, and 19 bases lay between the germline ends. The CDR3 sequence: CASTLGGGISQPQHF. The CDR3 DNA follows: TGTGCCAGCACCCTGGGGGGGGGCATCAGTCAGCCCCAGCATTTT.

This chain links TRBV19 with TRBJ1-3, with D unresolved. Trimming took off 3 bases at V and 3 bases at J, with 6 bases between the two ends. This CDR3 has 13 residues. CDR1 LNHDA and CDR2 SQIVND come from the germline V gene (reference sequence). CDR3 region: CASSISYGNTIYF. CDR3 DNA: TGTGCCAGTAGTATCTCTTATGGAAACACCATATATTTT.

With respect to this clone: In the same sample, other DNA sequences code for this CDR3. DNA of the CDR3: TGTGCCAGCAGCTTGTTTGCCAGCGGGAGGGCGTACGAGCAGTACTTC. It is translated as CASSLFASGRAYEQYF. This sequence joins TRBV5-6 and TRBJ2-7, with TRBD2 matching over 10 bases. From germline, CDR1 is SGHDT and CDR2 YYEEEE. CDR3 length: 16 amino acids. With 1 base clipped from V and 4 bases from J, the junction kept 8 bases outside the gene matches.

The chain links TRBV18 to TRBJ2-5; D is unclear. This CDR3 spans 14 amino acids. CDR1 and CDR2 from the germline V gene are KGHSH and LQKENI. The V gene lost 6 bases and the J gene lost 3 bases, with 14 bases spanning the gap. Written as DNA, the CDR3 is TGTGCCAGCTCGCTCGGACGGAGCGAAGAGACCCAGTACTTC. Protein sequence: CASSLGRSEETQYF.

The CDR3 region has the DNA TGTGCCAGCAGTTACTACCGGAACACCGGGGAGCTGTTTTTT. Translating gives CASSYYRNTGELFF. The rearrangement joins TRBV6-5 to TRBJ2-2, with D unresolved. CDR1 and CDR2 from the germline V gene are MNHEY and SVGAGI. This CDR3 has 14 residues. The V end lost 1 base, the J end lost 1 base, and 4 bases lay between the germline ends.

This chain connects TRBV11-3 to TRBJ2-3; a possible D gene is TRBD2 (5 bases). Germline-derived CDR1 and CDR2 are SGHNT and YENEEA. V lost 5 bases, J lost 3 bases, and 15 bases lay in between. The CDR3 extends over 15 amino acids. The chain's CDR3 is CASSAGASGTDTQYF. CDR3 bases: TGTGCCAGCAGCGCGGGCGCATCGGGGACAGATACGCAGTATTTT.

This chain uses TRBV10-1 with TRBJ2-5, with unresolved D. CDR3 length equals 13 residues. Germline V lookup: CDR1 WNHNN, CDR2 SYGVQD (reference sequence). V gave up 6 bases and J gave up 1 base, with 9 bases separating them. The CDR3 region has the DNA TGCGCCAGCAGCCCTAGTCCCCAAGAGACCCAGTACTTC. This codes for CASSPSPQETQYF.

The genes are TRBV7-3 and TRBJ2-1; possible D gene TRBD2, 5 bases. Looked up from germline, CDR1 is SGHTA and CDR2 is FQGTGA. The CDR3 extends over 14 amino acids. V lost 2 bases to trimming and J lost 7 bases, with 12 bases between them. Here the CDR3 reads CASSLDRTGNEQFF. Written as DNA, the CDR3 is TGTGCCAGCAGCTTAGATCGGACTGGAAATGAGCAGTTCTTC.

The chain links TRBV7-9 to TRBJ2-1; D uncertain. Deletions cut 5 bases from V and 6 bases from J, with 8 bases between. The CDR3 is made up of 12 amino acids. The germline V gene has CDR1 SEHNR and CDR2 FQNEAQ (reference sequence). CDR3 amino acids: CASSPPPNEQFF. CDR3 DNA sequence: TGTGCCAGCAGCCCCCCTCCCAATGAGCAGTTCTTC.

V is TRBV19 and J is TRBJ2-2; 9 nucleotides agree with TRBD1. Germline V lookup: CDR1 LNHDA, CDR2 SQIVND (reference sequence). The J segment lost 4 bases and the V segment lost 5 bases, leaving 8 bases of the junction unmatched. The CDR3 spans 16 residues. The CDR3 spells CASSPRGQGGTGELFF. CDR3 coding DNA: TGTGCCAGTAGTCCCCGGGGACAGGGTGGCACCGGGGAGCTGTTTTTT.

The genes are TRBV5-1 and TRBJ2-4, with 7 nucleotides matching TRBD1. Trimming cost V 4 bases and J 8 bases; bases outside gene matches: 6. CDR3 size: 13 residues. CDR1 SGHRS and CDR2 YFSETQ come from the germline V gene. CDR3 amino acids: CASSPRTGDIQYF. CDR3 DNA sequence: TGCGCCAGCAGCCCGCGGACAGGAGACATTCAGTACTTC.

The gene calls are TRBV7-9 and TRBJ2-7; D is perhaps TRBD2 (5 bases). Germline V lookup: CDR1 SEHNR, CDR2 FQNEAQ (reference sequence). This CDR3 is 14 amino acids long. V lost 5 bases and J 2 bases, leaving 13 bases between the germline ends. This CDR3 is CASSGSGFAYEQYF. CDR3 coding DNA: TGTGCCAGCAGCGGGAGTGGATTCGCCTACGAGCAGTACTTC. The full variable domain, in which reference TRBV7-9 and TRBJ2-7 provide the parts outside the CDR3, is DTGVSQNPRHKITKRGQNVTFRCDPISEHNRLYWYRQTLGQGPEFLTYFQNEAQLEKSRLLSDRFSAERPKGSFSTLEIQRTEQGDSAMYLCASSGSGFAYEQYFGPGTRLTVT.

The chain carries TRBV10-3 and TRBJ1-5, with 8 bases identical to TRBD1. Unmatched junction bases numbered 7, after V lost 3 bases and J lost 6 bases. The CDR3 covers 15 residues. CDR1 is ENHRY, CDR2 SYGVKD, per germline. The CDR3 DNA is TGTGCCATCAGTGAAGGGCAGGGGGCGGGTCAGCCCCAGCATTTT. It specifies CAISEGQGAGQPQHF.

This clone was detected only a few times. The chain has TRBV7-2 and TRBJ2-7; D gene ambiguous. CDR3 size: 16 residues. V was trimmed by 0 bases and J by 5 bases, leaving 17 bases between them. Germline assignment: CDR1 SGHTA and CDR2 FQGNSA. The CDR3 region is CASSLALYREPHEQYF. The CDR3 nucleotides read TGTGCCAGCAGCTTAGCGTTGTATAGAGAACCCCACGAGCAGTACTTC.

The chain has TRBV7-3 and TRBJ2-7; 8 bases align to TRBD2. Germline V lookup: CDR1 SGHTA, CDR2 FQGTGA. Trimming took 5 bases from V and 2 from J; bases not matched to a gene: 11. The CDR3 sequence is 16 residues long. CDR3 nucleotides: TGTGCCAGCAGCATCAATCTAGCGGGCATACCCTACGAGCAGTACTTC. This gives the protein CASSINLAGIPYEQYF.

The CDR3 loop reads CASSLDYGYTF. In nucleotides, the CDR3 is TGTGCCAGCAGCTTGGACTATGGCTACACCTTC. The rearrangement uses TRBV5-4 and TRBJ1-2, with D hard to call. V was cut by 0 bases and J by 3 bases, with 0 bases left in between. The CDR3 covers 11 residues. Looked up from germline, CDR1 is SGHNT and CDR2 is YYREEE (reference sequence). Full variable domain (outside the CDR3, taken from reference TRBV5-4 and TRBJ1-2): ETGVTQSPTHLIKTRGQQVTLRCSSQSGHNTVSWYQQALGQGPQFIFQYYREEENGRGNFPPRFSGLQFPNYSSELNVNALELDDSALYLCASSLDYGYTFGSGTRLTVV.